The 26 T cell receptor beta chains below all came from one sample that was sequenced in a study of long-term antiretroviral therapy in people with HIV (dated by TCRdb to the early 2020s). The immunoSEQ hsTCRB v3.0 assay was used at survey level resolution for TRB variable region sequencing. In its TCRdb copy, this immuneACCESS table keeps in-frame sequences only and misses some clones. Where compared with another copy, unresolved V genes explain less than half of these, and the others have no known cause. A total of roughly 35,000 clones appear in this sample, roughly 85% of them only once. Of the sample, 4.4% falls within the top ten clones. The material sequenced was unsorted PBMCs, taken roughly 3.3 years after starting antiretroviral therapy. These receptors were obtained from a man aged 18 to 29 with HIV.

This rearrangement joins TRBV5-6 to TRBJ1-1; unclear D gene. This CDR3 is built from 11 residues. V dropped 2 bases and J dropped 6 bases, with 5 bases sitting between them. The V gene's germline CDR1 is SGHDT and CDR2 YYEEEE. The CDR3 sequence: CASSLGSEAFF. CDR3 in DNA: TGTGCCAGCAGCTTAGGGTCTGAAGCTTTCTTT.

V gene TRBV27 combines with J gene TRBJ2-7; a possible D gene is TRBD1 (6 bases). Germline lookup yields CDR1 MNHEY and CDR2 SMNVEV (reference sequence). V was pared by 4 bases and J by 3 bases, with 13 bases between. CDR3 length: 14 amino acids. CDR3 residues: CASSSNRARYEQYF. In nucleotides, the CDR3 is TGTGCCAGCAGTTCCAACAGGGCTCGCTACGAGCAGTACTTC.

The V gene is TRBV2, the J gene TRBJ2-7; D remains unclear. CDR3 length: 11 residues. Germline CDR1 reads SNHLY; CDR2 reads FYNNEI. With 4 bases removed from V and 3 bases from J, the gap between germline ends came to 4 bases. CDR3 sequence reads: CASSAHYEQYF. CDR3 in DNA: TGTGCCAGCAGTGCACACTACGAGCAGTACTTC.

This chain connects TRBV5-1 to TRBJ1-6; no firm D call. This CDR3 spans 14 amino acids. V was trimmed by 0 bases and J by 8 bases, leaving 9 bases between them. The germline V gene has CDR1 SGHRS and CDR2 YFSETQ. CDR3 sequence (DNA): TGCGCCAGCAGCTTGGCCCCACGGTATTCACCCCTCCACTTT. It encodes CASSLAPRYSPLHF.

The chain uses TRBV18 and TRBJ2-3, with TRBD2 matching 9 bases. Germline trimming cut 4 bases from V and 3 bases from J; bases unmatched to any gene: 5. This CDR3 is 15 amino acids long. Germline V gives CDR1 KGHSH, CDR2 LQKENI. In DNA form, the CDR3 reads TGTGCCAGCTCACTGCGGGGGGGCCGGACAGATACGCAGTATTTT. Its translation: CASSLRGGRTDTQYF.

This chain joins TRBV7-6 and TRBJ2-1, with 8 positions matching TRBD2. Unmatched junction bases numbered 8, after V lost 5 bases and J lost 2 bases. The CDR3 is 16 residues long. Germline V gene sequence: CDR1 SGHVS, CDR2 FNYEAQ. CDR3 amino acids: CASSPEASGPYNEQFF. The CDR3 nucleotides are TGTGCCAGCAGCCCCGAAGCTAGCGGGCCCTACAATGAGCAGTTCTTC.

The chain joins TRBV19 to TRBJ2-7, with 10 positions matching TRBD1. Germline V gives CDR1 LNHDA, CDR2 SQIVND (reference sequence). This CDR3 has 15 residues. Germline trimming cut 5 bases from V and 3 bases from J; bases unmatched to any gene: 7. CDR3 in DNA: TGTGCCAGTAGTCTCTGGGACAGGGGACACTACGAGCAGTACTTC. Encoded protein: CASSLWDRGHYEQYF.

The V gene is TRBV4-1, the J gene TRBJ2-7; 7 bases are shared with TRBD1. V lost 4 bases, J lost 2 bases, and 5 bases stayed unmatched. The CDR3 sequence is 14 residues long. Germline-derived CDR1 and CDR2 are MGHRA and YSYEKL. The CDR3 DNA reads TGCGCCAGCAGCCCCCGGGACAGCACCTACGAGCAGTACTTC. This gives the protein CASSPRDSTYEQYF.

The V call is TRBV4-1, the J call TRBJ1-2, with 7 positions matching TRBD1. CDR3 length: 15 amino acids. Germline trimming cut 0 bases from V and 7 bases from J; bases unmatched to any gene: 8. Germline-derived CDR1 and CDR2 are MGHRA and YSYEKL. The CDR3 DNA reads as TGCGCCAGCAGCCAAGATTCCGGGACAGTCGGTGGCTACACCTTC. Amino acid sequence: CASSQDSGTVGGYTF.

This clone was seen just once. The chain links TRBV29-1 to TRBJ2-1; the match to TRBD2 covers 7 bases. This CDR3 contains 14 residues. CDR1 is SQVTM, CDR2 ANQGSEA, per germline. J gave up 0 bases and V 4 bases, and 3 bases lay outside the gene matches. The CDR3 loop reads CSVVSGGSYNEQFF. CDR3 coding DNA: TGCAGCGTTGTTTCGGGAGGCTCCTACAATGAGCAGTTCTTC.

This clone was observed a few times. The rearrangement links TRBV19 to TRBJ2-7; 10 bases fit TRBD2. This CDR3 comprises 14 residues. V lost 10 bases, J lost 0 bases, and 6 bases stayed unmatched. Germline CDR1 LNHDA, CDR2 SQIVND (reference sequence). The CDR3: CATSGGHSSYEQYF. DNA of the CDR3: TGTGCCACTAGCGGGGGCCACAGCTCCTACGAGCAGTACTTC. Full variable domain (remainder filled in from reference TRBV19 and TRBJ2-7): DGGITQSPKYLFRKEGQNVTLSCEQNLNHDAMYWYRQDPGQGLRLIYYSQIVNDFQKGDIAEGYSVSREKKESFPLTVTSAQKNPTAFYLCATSGGHSSYEQYFGPGTRLTVT.

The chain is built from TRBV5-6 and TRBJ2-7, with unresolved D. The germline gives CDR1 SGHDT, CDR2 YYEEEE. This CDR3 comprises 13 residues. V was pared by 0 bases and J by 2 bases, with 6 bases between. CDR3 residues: CASSLVGPYEQYF. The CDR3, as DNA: TGTGCCAGCAGCTTGGTCGGCCCCTACGAGCAGTACTTC. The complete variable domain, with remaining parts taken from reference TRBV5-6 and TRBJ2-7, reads DAGVTQSPTHLIKTRGQQVTLRCSPKSGHDTVSWYQQALGQGPQFIFQYYEEEERQRGNFPDRFSGHQFPNYSSELNVNALLLGDSALYLCASSLVGPYEQYFGPGTRLTVT.

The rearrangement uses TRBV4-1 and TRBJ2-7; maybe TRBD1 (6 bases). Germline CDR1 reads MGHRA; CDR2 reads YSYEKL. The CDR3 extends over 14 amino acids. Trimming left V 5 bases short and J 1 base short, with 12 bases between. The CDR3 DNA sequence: TGCGCCAGCAGCACCCAACAGGGATCCTACGAGCAGTACTTC. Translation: CASSTQQGSYEQYF.

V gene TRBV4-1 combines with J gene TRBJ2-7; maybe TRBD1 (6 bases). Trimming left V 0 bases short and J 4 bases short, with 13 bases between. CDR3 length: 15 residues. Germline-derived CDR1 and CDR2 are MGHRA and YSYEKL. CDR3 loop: CASSQDNRDGYEQYF. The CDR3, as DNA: TGCGCCAGCAGCCAAGATAACAGGGACGGTTACGAGCAGTACTTC.

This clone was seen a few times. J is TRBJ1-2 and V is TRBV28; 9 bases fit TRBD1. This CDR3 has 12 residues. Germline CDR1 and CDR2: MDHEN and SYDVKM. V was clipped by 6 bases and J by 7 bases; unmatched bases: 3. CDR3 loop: CASSRQGVGYTF. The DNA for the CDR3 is TGTGCCAGCAGCCGACAGGGGGTTGGCTACACCTTC.

The CDR3 loop reads CASSVGGGRSYEQYF. As DNA, the CDR3 is TGTGCCAGCAGCGTAGGTGGCGGGAGGTCCTACGAGCAGTACTTC. The V gene is TRBV9, the J gene TRBJ2-7; 8 bases map to TRBD2. Trimming took 0 bases from V and 1 from J; bases not matched to a gene: 3. Germline CDR1 SGDLS, CDR2 YYNGEE. The CDR3 is 15 residues long.

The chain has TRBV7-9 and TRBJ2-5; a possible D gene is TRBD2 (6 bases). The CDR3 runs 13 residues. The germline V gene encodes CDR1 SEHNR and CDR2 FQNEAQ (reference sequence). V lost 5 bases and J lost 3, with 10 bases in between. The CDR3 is CASSQEGKETQYF. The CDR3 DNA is TGTGCCAGCAGCCAGGAGGGAAAAGAGACCCAGTACTTC. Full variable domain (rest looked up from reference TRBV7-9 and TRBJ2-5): DTGVSQNPRHKITKRGQNVTFRCDPISEHNRLYWYRQTLGQGPEFLTYFQNEAQLEKSRLLSDRFSAERPKGSFSTLEIQRTEQGDSAMYLCASSQEGKETQYFGPGTRLLVL.

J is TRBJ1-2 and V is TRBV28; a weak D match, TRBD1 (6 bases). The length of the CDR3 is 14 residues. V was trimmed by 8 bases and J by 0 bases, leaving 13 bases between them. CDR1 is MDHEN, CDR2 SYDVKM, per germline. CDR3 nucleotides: TGTGCCAGCCTCCGTAGGGGGACTAACTATGGCTACACCTTC. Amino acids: CASLRRGTNYGYTF.

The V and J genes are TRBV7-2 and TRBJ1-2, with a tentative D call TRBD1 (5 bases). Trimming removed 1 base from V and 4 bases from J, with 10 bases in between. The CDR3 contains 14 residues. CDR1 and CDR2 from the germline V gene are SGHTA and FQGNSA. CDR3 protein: CASSLGGTSYGYTF. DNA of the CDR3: TGTGCCAGCAGCTTAGGAGGGACGAGCTATGGCTACACCTTC.

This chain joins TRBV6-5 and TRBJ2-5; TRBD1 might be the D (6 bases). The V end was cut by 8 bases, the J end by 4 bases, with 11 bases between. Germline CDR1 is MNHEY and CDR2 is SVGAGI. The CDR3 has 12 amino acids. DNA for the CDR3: TGTGCCAGCGAGGGGGAGATAGAGACCCAGTACTTC. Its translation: CASEGEIETQYF.

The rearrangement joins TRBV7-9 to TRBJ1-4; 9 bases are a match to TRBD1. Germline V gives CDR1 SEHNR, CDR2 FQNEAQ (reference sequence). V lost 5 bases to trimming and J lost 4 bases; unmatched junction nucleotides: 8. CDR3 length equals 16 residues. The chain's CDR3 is CASSTWTGEFNEKLFF. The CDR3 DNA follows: TGTGCCAGCAGCACCTGGACAGGGGAATTTAATGAAAAACTGTTTTTT.

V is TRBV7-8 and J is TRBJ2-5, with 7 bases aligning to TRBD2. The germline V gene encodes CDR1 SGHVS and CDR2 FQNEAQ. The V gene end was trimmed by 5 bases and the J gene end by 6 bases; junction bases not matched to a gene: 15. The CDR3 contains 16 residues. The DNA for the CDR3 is TGTGCCAGCAGCGCTCTTCGGGGCGGGAGTAGTCAGACCCAGTACTTC. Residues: CASSALRGGSSQTQYF.

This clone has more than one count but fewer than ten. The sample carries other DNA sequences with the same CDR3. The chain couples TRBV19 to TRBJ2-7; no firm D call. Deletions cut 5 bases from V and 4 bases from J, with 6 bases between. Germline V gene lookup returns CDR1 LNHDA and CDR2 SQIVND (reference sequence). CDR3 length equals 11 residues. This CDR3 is CASSSRYEQYF. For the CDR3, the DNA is TGTGCCAGTAGTTCCCGGTACGAGCAGTACTTC.

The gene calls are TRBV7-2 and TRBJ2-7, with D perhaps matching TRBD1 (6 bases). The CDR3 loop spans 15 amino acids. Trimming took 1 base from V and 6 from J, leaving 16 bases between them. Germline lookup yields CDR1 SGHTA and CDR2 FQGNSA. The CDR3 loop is CASSLVGDISGEQYF. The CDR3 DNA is TGTGCCAGCAGCTTAGTCGGGGACATATCGGGCGAGCAGTACTTC.

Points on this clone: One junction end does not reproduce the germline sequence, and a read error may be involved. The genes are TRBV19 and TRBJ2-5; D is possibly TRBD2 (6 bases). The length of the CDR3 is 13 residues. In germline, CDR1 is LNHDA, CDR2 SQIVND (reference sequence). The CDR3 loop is CASSVGLQGTQYF. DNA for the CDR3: TGTGCCAGTAGTGTGGGACTGCAAGGGACCCAGTACTTC.

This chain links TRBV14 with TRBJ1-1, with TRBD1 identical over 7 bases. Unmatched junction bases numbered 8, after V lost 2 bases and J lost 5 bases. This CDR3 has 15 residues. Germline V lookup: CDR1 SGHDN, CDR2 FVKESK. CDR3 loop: CASSQNRGPTTEAFF. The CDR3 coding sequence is TGTGCCAGCAGCCAAAACAGGGGCCCCACGACTGAAGCTTTCTTT.